The source of this T cell receptor beta chain is a study of T cell repertoires in cytomegalovirus infection. Study-level points and caveats: What dominated the ex vivo response were HLA-C-restricted CMV-specific TCR beta clonotypes.

Trimming shortened V by 5 bases and J by 4 bases, and 14 bases separated the two germline ends. CDR1 and CDR2 from the germline V gene are SEHNR and FQNEAQ (reference sequence). The CDR3 spans 14 residues. TCRdb processed the reads anew with MiXCR; each CDR3 protein has one entry. The sample holds some 110,000 distinct CDR3 sequences, around 9.1% seen once. This clonotype was recorded at least ten times. The target antigen is unknown. Sequencing input: PBMCs, sequenced either directly or after in vitro stimulation (not recorded which). The receptor was derived from a human donor in good health (CMV status not recorded). Some clones in this sample may be carry-over from other donors' samples. This rearrangement joins TRBV7-9 to TRBJ1-1, with unresolved D. The CDR3 region has the DNA TGTGCCAGCAGCATTGTAGGCGGAGCCACTGAAGCTTTCTTT. Its protein is CASSIVGGATEAFF.